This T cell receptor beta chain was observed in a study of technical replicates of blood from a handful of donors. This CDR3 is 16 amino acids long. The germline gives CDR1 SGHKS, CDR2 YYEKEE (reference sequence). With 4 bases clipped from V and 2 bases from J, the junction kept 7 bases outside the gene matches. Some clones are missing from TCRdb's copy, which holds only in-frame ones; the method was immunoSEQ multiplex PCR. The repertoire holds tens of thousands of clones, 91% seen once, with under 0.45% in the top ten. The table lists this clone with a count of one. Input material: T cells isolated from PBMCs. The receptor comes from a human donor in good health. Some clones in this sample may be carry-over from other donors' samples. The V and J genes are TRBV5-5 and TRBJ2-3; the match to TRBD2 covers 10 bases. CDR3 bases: TGTGCCAGCAGCCAACCGGGACTAGCGAACACAGATACGCAGTATTTT. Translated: CASSQPGLANTDTQYF. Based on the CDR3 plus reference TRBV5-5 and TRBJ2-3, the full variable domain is DAGVTQSPTHLIKTRGQQVTLRCSPISGHKSVSWYQQVLGQGPQFIFQYYEKEERGRGNFPDRFSARQFPNYSSELNVNALLLGDSALYLCASSQPGLANTDTQYFGPGTRLTVL.